Shown below are 5 T cell receptor beta chains from a single sample sequenced in a study of CD8 T cells in ankylosing spondylitis. MiXCR, applied by TCRdb to the 5' RACE reads, yields one record per CDR3 protein. Counted here are fewer than 130,000 distinct CDR3 sequences, approximately 25% occurring once; the ten biggest clones make up around an eighth. Material for sequencing was synovial fluid, either unsorted or a sorted T cell fraction (not recorded which). Source of these receptors: a male donor with ankylosing spondylitis.

The rearrangement uses TRBV6-1 and TRBJ2-3, with D perhaps TRBD2 (6 bases). Trimming left V 1 base short and J 3 bases short, with 8 bases between. This CDR3 is 14 amino acids long. Germline values: CDR1 MNHNS, CDR2 SASEGT. CDR3 coding DNA: TGTGCCAGCAGTGAAGGACTAGAAACAGATACGCAGTATTTT. It translates to CASSEGLETDTQYF.

The sample holds a few counts of this clonotype. The gene calls are TRBV9 and TRBJ1-2; D perhaps matches TRBD1 (5 bases). The CDR3 contains 14 residues. Trimming took 1 base from V and 2 from J, leaving 9 bases between them. Germline loops: CDR1 SGDLS, CDR2 YYNGEE. Here the CDR3 reads CASSVLRANYGYTF. The CDR3 DNA follows: TGTGCCAGCAGCGTACTCAGGGCCAACTATGGCTACACCTTC.

The rearrangement joins TRBV15 to TRBJ2-3; 12 bases fit TRBD2. The trim removed 8 bases at V and 2 bases at J, leaving 8 bases unmatched. This CDR3 spans 16 amino acids. The germline CDR1 and CDR2 sequences are LNHNV and YYDKDF (reference sequence). DNA for the CDR3: TGTGCCACCCGACCGGGACTAGCGGGCCTCACAGATACGCAGTATTTT. Its protein is CATRPGLAGLTDTQYF.

This clonotype was counted a few times. The chain recombines TRBV6-1 with TRBJ1-5; D is possibly TRBD1 (6 bases). V was trimmed by 7 bases and J by 0 bases, leaving 10 bases between them. The CDR3 totals 14 residues. Germline CDR1 reads MNHNS; CDR2 reads SASEGT. The CDR3 here is CASTGAISNQPQHF. CDR3 nucleotides: TGTGCCAGCACAGGGGCGATTAGCAATCAGCCCCAGCATTTT.

This CDR3 reads CSARGMAGGLYNEQFF. The CDR3 DNA reads TGCAGTGCCAGGGGGATGGCGGGAGGGTTATACAATGAGCAGTTCTTC. V and J are TRBV20-1 and TRBJ2-1; TRBD2 aligns across 9 bases. V gave up 6 bases and J gave up 4 bases; unmatched junction bases: 13. The CDR3 covers 16 residues. Germline V lookup: CDR1 DFQATT, CDR2 SNEGSKA (reference sequence).